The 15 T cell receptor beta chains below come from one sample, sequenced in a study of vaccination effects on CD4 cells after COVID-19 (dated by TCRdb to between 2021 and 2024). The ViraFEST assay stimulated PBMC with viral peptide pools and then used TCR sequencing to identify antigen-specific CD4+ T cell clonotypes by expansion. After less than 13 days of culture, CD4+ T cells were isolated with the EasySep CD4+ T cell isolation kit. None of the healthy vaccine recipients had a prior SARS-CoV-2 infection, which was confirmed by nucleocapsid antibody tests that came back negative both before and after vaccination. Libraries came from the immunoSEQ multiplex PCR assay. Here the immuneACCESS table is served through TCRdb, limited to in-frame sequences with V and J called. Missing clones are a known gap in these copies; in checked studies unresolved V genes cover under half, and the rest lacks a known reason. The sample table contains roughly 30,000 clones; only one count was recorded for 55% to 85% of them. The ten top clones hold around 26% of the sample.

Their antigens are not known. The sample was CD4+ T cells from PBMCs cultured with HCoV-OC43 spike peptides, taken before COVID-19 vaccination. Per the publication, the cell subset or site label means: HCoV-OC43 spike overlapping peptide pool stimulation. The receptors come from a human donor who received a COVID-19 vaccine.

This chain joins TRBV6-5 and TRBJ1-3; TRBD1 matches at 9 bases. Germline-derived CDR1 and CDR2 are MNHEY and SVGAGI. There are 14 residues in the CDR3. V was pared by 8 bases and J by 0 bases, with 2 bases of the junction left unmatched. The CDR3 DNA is TGTGCCAGCCGGACAGGGGCCTCTGGAAACACCATATATTTT. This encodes CASRTGASGNTIYF.

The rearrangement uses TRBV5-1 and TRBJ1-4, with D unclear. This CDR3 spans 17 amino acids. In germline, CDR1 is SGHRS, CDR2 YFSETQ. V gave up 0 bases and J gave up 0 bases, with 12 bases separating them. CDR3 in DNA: TGCGCCAGCAGCTTGGAATTCGGCTTCTCAACTAATGAAAAACTGTTTTTT. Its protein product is CASSLEFGFSTNEKLFF.

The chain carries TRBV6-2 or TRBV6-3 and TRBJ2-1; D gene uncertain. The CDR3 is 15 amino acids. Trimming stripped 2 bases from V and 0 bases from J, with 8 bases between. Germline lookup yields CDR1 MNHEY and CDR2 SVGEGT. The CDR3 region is CASSYGVSSYNEQFF. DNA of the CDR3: TGTGCCAGCAGTTACGGGGTCAGCTCCTACAATGAGCAGTTCTTC.

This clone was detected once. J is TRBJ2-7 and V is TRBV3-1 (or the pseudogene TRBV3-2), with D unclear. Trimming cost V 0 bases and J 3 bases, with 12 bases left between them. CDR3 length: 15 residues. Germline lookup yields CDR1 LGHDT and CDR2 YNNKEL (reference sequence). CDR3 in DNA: TGTGCCAGCAGCCAAGATAAAGCAGGCTACTACGAGCAGTACTTC. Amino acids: CASSQDKAGYYEQYF.

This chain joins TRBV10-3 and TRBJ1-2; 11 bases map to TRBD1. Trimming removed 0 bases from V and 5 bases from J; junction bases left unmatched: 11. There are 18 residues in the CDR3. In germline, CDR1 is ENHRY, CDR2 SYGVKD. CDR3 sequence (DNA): TGTGCCATCAGTGAGTCGGTAGGACAGGGGGCGCCGGGGTATGGCTACACCTTC. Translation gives CAISESVGQGAPGYGYTF.

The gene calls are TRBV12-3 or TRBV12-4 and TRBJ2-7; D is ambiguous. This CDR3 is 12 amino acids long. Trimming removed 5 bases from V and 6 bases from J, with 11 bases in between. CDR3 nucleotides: TGTGCCAGCAGTCCTGGTTCCGGCGAGCAGTACTTC. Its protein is CASSPGSGEQYF.

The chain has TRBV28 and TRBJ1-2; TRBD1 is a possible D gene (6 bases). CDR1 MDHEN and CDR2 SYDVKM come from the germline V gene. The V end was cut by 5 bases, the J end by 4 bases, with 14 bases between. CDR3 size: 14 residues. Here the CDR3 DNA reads TGTGCCAGCAGTCCACCCGGACAGACCTATGGCTACACCTTC. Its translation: CASSPPGQTYGYTF.

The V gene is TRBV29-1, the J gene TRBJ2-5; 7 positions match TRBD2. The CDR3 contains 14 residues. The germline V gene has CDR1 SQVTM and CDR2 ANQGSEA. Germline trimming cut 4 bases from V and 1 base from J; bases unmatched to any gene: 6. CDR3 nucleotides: TGCAGCGTTGCATCGGGGGGACTCCAAGAGACCCAGTACTTC. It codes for CSVASGGLQETQYF.

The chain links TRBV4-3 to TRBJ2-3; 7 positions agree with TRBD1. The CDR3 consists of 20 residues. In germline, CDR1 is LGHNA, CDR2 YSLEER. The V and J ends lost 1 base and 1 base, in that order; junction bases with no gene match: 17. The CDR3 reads CASSQVPRLTGQAGTDTQYF. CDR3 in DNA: TGCGCCAGCAGCCAAGTACCGCGGTTGACAGGGCAAGCGGGCACAGATACGCAGTATTTT.

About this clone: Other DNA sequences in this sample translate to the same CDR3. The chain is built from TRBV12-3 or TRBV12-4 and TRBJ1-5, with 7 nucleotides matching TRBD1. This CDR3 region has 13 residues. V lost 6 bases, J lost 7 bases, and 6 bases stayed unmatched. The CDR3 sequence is CASRPTGNQPQHF. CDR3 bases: TGTGCCAGCAGGCCGACAGGGAACCAGCCCCAGCATTTT.

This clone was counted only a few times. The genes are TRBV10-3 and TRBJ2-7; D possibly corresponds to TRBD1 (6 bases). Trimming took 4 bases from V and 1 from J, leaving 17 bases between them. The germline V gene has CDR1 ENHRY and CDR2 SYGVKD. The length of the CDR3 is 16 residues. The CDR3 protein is CAISARRDTLSYEQYF. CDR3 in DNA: TGTGCCATCAGTGCTCGAAGGGACACCTTGTCCTACGAGCAGTACTTC.

The DNA for the CDR3 is TGTGCCAGCACGACAGGGCCCACAGATACGCAGTATTTT. Translated, it gives CASTTGPTDTQYF. This sequence joins TRBV7-2 and TRBJ2-3; 7 positions agree with TRBD1. V lost 7 bases to trimming and J lost 2 bases; unmatched junction nucleotides: 3. The CDR3 is 13 amino acids. Germline V gene sequence: CDR1 SGHTA, CDR2 FQGNSA.

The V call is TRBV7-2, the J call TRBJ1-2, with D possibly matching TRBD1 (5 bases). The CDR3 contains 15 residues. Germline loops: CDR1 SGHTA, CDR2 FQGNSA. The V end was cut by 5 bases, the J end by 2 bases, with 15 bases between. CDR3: CASSPGTKGNYGYTF. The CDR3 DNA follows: TGTGCCAGCAGCCCGGGCACCAAGGGGAACTATGGCTACACCTTC.

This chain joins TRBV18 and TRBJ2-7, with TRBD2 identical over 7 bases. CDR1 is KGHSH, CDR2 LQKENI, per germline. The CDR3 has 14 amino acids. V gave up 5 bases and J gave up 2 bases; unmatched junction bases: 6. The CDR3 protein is CASSAGLLPYEQYF. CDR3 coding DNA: TGTGCCAGCTCAGCGGGACTACTTCCCTACGAGCAGTACTTC.

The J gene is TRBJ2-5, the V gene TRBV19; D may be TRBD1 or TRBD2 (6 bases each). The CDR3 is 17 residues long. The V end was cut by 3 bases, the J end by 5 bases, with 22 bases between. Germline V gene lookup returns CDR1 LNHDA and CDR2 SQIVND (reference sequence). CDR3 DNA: TGTGCCAGTAGTATCTTCGGGTTTAGCGGAGGGGGTGAGACCCAGTACTTC. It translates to CASSIFGFSGGGETQYF.